This T cell receptor (beta chain) was sequenced during a study of cytomegalovirus exposure and HLA in healthy donors. Comments on this clone: The sample has other DNA sequences that encode this CDR3 too.

The CDR3 covers 11 residues. V lost 6 bases, J lost 6 bases, and 9 bases lay in between. CDR1 is DFQATT, CDR2 SNEGSKA, per germline (reference sequence). Both 60 Vbeta primers and 13 Jbeta primers went into the PCR. Method: immunoSEQ multiplex PCR; TCRdb's copy keeps in-frame clones and lacks some. The sample records over 200,000 clones, over 65% being singletons. The sequencing input was PBMCs. The sequence was obtained from a human donor in good health. The chain uses TRBV20-1 and TRBJ2-1; D is possibly TRBD2 (5 bases). The chain's CDR3 is CSARRGNEQFF. In nucleotides, the CDR3 is TGCAGTGCGAGACGGGGCAATGAGCAGTTCTTC.